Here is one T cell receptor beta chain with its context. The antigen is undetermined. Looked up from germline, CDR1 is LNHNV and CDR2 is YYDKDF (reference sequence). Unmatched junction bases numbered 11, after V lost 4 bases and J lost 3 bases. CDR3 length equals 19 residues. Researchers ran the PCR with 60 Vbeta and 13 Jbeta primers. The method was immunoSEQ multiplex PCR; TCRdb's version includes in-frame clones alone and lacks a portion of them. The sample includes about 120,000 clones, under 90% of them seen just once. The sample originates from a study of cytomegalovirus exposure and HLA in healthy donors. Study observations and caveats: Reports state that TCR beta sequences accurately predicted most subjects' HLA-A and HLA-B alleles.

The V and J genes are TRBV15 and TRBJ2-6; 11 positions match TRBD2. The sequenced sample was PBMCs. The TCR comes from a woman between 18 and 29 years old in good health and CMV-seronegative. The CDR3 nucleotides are TGTGCCACCAGCACTCACCAAGGTAGCGGGAGGGTTGGGGCCAACGTCCTGACTTTC. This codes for CATSTHQGSGRVGANVLTF.